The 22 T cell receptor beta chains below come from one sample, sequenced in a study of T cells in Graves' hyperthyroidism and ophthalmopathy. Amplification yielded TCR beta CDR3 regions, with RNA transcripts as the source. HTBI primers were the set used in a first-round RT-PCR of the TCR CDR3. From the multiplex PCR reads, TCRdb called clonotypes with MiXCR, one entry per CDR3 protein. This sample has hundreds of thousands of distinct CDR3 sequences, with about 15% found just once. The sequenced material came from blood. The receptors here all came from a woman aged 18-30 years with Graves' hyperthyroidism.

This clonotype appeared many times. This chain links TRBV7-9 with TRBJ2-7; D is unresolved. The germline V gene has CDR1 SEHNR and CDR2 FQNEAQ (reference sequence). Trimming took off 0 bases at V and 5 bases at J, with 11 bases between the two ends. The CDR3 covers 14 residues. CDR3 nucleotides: TGTGCCAGCAGCTTAGCTGACGGTACGAACGAGCAGTACTTC. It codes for CASSLADGTNEQYF.

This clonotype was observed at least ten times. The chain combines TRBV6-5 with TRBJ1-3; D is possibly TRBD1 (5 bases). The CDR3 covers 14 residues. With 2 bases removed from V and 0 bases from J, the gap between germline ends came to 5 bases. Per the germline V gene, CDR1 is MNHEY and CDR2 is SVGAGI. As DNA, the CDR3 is TGTGCCAGCAGTTACGGGGGCTCTGGAAACACCATATATTTT. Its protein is CASSYGGSGNTIYF.

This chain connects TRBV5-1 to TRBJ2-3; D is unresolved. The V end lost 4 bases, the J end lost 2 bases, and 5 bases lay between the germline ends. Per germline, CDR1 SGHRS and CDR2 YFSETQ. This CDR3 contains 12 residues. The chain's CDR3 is CASSHNTDTQYF. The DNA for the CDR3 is TGCGCCAGCAGCCATAACACAGATACGCAGTATTTT.

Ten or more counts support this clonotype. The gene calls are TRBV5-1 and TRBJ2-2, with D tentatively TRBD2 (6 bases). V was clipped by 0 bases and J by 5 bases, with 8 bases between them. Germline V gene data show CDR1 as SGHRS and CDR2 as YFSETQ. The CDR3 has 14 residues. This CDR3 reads CASSLDSGTGELFF. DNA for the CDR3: TGCGCCAGCAGCTTGGACAGCGGGACCGGGGAGCTGTTTTTT.

The CDR3 DNA reads as TGTGCCAGCACCCCGGGACAGGGCTATAGCAATCAGCCCCAGCATTTT. Encoded protein: CASTPGQGYSNQPQHF. The V and J genes are TRBV12-3 or TRBV12-4 and TRBJ1-5, with 9 nucleotides matching TRBD1. The junction had 7 bases not matched to a gene; V was cut back by 7 bases and J by 0 bases. This CDR3 is 16 amino acids long.

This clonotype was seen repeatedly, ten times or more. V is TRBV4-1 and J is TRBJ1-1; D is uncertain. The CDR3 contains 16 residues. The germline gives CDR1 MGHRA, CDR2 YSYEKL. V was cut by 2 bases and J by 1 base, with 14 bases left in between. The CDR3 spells CASSQPSAWENTEAFF. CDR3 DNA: TGCGCCAGCAGCCAACCCTCCGCGTGGGAGAACACTGAAGCTTTCTTT.

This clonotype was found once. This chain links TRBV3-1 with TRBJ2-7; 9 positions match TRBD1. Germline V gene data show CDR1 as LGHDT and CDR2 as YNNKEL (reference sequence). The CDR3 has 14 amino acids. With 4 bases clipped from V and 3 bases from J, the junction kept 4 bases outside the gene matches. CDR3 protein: CASSPAGQGYEQYF. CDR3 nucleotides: TGTGCCAGCAGCCCGGCGGGACAGGGCTACGAGCAGTACTTC.

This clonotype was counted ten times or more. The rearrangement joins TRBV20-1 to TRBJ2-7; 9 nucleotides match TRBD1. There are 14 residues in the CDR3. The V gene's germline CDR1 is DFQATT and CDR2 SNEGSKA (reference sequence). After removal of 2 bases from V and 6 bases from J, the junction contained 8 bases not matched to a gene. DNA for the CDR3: TGCAGTGCTAGATCCGGGACAGGGATGGGCGAGCAGTACTTC. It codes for CSARSGTGMGEQYF.

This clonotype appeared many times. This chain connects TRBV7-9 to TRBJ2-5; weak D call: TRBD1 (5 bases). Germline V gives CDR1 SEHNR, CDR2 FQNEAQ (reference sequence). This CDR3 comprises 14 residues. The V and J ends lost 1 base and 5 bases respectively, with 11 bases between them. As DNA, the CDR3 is TGTGCCAGCAGCTTAGAGGGCAGGGTCGAGACCCAGTACTTC. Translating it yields CASSLEGRVETQYF. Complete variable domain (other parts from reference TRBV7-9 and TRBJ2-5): DTGVSQNPRHKITKRGQNVTFRCDPISEHNRLYWYRQTLGQGPEFLTYFQNEAQLEKSRLLSDRFSAERPKGSFSTLEIQRTEQGDSAMYLCASSLEGRVETQYFGPGTRLLVL.

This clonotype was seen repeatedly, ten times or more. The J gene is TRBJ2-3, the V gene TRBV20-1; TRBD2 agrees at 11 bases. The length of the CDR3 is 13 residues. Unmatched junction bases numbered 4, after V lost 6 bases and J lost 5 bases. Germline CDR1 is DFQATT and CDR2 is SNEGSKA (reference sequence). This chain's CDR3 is CSAGTSGLDTQYF. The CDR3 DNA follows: TGCAGTGCCGGGACTAGCGGTTTAGATACGCAGTATTTT.

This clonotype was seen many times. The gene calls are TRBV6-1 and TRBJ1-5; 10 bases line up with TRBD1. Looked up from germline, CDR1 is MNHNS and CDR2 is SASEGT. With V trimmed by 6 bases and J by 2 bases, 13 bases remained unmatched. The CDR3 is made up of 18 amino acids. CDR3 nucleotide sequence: TGTGCCAGCAGGTCCGGGACAGGGGCGATTTTTGGCAATCAGCCCCAGCATTTT. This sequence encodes CASRSGTGAIFGNQPQHF.

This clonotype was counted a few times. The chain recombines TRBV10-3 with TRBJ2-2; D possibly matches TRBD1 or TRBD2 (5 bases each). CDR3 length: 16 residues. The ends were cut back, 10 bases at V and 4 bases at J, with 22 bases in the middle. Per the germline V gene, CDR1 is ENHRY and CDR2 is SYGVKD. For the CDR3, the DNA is TGTGCCAACTCGGGGACCTCATTGAGGGGCACCGGGGAGCTGTTTTTT. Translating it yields CANSGTSLRGTGELFF.

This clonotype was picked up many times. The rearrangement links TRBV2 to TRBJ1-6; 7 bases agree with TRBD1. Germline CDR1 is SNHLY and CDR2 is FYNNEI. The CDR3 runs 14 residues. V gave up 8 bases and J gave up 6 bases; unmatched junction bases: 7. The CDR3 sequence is CASSGDSINSPLHF. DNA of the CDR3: TGTGCCAGCTCGGGGGACAGTATTAATTCACCCCTCCACTTT.

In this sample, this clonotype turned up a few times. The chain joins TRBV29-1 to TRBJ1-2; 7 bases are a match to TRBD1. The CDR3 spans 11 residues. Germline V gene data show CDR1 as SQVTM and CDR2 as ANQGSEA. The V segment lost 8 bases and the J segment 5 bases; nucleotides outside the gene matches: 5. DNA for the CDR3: TGCAGCCTCCGGGACAGTTATGGCTACACCTTC. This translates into CSLRDSYGYTF. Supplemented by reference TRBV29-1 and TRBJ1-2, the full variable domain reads SAVISQKPSRDICQRGTSLTIQCQVDSQVTMMFWYRQQPGQSLTLIATANQGSEATYESGFVIDKFPISRPNLTFSTLTVSNMSPEDSSIYLCSLRDSYGYTFGSGTRLTVV.

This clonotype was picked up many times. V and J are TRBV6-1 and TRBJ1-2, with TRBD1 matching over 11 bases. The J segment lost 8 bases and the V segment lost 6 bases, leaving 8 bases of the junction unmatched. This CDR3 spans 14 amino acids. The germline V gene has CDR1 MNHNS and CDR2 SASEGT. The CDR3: CASRRGQGAWGYTF. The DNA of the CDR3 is TGTGCCAGCAGGAGAGGACAGGGGGCTTGGGGCTACACCTTC.

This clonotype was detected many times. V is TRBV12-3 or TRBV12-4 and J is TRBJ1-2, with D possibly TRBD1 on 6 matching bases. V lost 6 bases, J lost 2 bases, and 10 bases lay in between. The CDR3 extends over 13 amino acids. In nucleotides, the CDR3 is TGTGCCAGCAGGACCACAGGGAACTATGGCTACACCTTC. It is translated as CASRTTGNYGYTF.

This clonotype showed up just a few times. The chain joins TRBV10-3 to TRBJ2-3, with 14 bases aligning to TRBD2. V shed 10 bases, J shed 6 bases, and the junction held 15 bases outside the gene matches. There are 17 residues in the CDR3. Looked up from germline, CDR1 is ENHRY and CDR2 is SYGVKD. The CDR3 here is CATGLAGGRGVEDTQYF. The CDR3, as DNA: TGTGCCACCGGACTAGCGGGGGGCAGGGGCGTTGAGGATACGCAGTATTTT.

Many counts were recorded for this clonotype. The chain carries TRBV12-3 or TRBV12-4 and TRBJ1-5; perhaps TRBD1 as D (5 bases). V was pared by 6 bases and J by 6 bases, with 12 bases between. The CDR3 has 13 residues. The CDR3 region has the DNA TGTGCCAGCAGCCCGACGGGGGGTCAGCCCCAGCATTTT. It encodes CASSPTGGQPQHF.

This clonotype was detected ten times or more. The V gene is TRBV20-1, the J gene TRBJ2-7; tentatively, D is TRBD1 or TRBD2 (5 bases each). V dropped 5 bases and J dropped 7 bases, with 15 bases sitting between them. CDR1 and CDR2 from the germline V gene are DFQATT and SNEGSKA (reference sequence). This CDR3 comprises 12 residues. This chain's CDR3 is CSAGGRRQEQYF. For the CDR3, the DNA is TGCAGTGCTGGGGGACGGCGGCAAGAGCAGTACTTC.

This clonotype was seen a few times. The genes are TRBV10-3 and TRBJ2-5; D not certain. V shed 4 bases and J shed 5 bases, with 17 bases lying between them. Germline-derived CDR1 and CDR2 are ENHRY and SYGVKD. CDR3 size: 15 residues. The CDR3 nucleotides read TGTGCCATCAGTGGCTCCCGAACGGATCGGGAGACCCAGTACTTC. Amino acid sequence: CAISGSRTDRETQYF.

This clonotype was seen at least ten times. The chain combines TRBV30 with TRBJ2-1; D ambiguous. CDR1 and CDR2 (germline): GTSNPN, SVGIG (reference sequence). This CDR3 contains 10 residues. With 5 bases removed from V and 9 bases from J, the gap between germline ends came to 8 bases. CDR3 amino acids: CAWDGGEQFF. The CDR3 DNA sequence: TGTGCCTGGGACGGCGGTGAGCAGTTCTTC.

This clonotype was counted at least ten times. The CDR3 loop reads CSARDGKSSYNSPLHF. The CDR3 DNA is TGCAGTGCTCGGGACGGAAAGAGCTCCTATAATTCACCCCTCCACTTT. The rearrangement uses TRBV20-1 and TRBJ1-6, with D perhaps TRBD1 (5 bases). V shed 5 bases and J shed 0 bases, with 14 bases lying between them. The CDR3 covers 16 residues. Germline lookup yields CDR1 DFQATT and CDR2 SNEGSKA (reference sequence).